The T cell receptor (beta chain) described here comes from a study of blood T cell repertoires in COVID-19. Clones were sequenced by immunoSEQ multiplex PCR, and TCRdb holds only the in-frame ones, with some missing. Among a few hundred thousand clones listed, over 75% were seen once. The receptor was derived from a woman aged 50 to 60 who had recovered from COVID-19. Sequences were obtained from PBMCs or T cells enriched from blood (not recorded which).

As DNA, the CDR3 is TGTGCCACCAGTGATGCAGGGGGCTCGGGAGAGACCCAGTACTTC. Translated, it gives CATSDAGGSGETQYF. The chain employs TRBV24-1 and TRBJ2-5; TRBD1 agrees at 8 bases. Germline lookup yields CDR1 KGHDR and CDR2 SFDVKD. The CDR3 runs 15 residues. V was clipped by 3 bases and J by 4 bases; unmatched bases: 6.